One sample yielded the 4 T cell receptor beta chains listed below, sequenced in a study of spatial heterogeneity in lung cancer. TCRdb processed the 5' RACE reads anew with MiXCR; each CDR3 protein has one entry. In the table there are under 75,000 distinct CDR3 sequences, roughly 8.9% of which are singletons. Time point of the sample: blood at routine non-recurrence follow-up after resection. The input for sequencing was PBMCs, taken at follow-up. Receptor source: a female donor with early-stage non-small cell lung cancer.

This clonotype has a count of ten or more. The CDR3 loop reads CASSLALYGYTF. DNA of the CDR3: TGTGCCAGCAGTTTAGCCCTCTATGGCTACACCTTC. The chain is built from TRBV12-3 or TRBV12-4 and TRBJ1-2; D is uncertain. Deletions cut 0 bases from V and 4 bases from J, with 3 bases between. This CDR3 contains 12 residues.

CDR3 sequence: CASSLTGEANEQFF. The CDR3 DNA follows: TGCGCCAGCAGCTTGACGGGAGAAGCCAATGAGCAGTTCTTC. The chain recombines TRBV5-1 with TRBJ2-1; TRBD2 might be the D (6 bases). The germline CDR1 and CDR2 sequences are SGHRS and YFSETQ. The CDR3 sequence is 14 residues long. Trimming stripped 1 base from V and 6 bases from J, with 11 bases between.

This clonotype was observed at least ten times. CDR3 region: CASSPRGGRTDTQYF. DNA for the CDR3: TGTGCCAGCTCACCACGAGGCGGGCGCACAGATACGCAGTATTTT. The chain joins TRBV18 to TRBJ2-3, with D maybe TRBD2 (5 bases). This CDR3 has 15 amino acids. With 1 base removed from V and 1 base from J, the gap between germline ends came to 9 bases. Germline loops: CDR1 KGHSH, CDR2 LQKENI.

This clonotype has only a few counts. V usage is TRBV20-1 and J usage is TRBJ2-5, with no clear D. With 0 bases removed from V and 3 bases from J, the gap between germline ends came to 8 bases. Germline lookup yields CDR1 DFQATT and CDR2 SNEGSKA (reference sequence). This CDR3 is 13 amino acids long. The CDR3 bases are TGCAGTGCTAGAGATAACCTAGAAGAGACCCAGTACTTC. Translating it yields CSARDNLEETQYF.